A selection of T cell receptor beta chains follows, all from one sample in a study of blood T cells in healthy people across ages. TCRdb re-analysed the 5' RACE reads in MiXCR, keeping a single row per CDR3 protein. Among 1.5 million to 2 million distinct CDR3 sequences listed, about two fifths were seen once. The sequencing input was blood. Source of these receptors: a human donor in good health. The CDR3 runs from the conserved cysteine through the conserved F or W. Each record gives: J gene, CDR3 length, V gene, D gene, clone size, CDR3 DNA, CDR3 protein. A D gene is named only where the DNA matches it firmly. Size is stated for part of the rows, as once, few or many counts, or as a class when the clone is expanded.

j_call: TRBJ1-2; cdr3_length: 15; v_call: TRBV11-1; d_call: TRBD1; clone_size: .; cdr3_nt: TGTGCCAGCAGCTGGAACAGGGGCTCCGGCTATGGCTACACCTTC; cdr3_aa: CASSWNRGSGYGYTF
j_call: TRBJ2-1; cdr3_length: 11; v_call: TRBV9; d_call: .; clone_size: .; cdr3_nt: TGTGCCAGCAGCGGATCAGATGAGCAGTTCTTC; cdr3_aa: CASSGSDEQFF
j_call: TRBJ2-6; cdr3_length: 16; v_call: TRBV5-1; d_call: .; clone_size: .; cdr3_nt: TGCGCCAGCAGCTTGTTGGGGATCTCTGGGGCCAACGTCCTGACTTTC; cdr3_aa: CASSLLGISGANVLTF
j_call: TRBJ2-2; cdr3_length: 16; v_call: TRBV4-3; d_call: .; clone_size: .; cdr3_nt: TGCGCCAGCAGCCGTAGGACAGAACTGAACACCGGGGAGCTGTTTTTT; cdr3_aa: CASSRRTELNTGELFF
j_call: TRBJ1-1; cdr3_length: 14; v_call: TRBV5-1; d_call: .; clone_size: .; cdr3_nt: TGCGCCAGCAGCTTATACCGTGTTGACACTGAAGCTTTCTTT; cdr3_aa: CASSLYRVDTEAFF
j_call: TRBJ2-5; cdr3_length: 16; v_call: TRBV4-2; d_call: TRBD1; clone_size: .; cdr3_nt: TGTGCCAGCAGCCAAGAGTCGACAGGGAACCGAGAGACCCAGTACTTC; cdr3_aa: CASSQESTGNRETQYF
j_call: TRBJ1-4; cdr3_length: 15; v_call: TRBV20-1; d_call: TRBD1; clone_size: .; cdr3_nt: TGCAGTGCTAGAGACTGGCAGGGGGCGAATGAAAAACTGTTTTTT; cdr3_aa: CSARDWQGANEKLFF
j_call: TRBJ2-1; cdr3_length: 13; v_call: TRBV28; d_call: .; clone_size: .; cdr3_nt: TGTGCCATAAAGCAAGGGGGGCCGTATGAGCAGTTCTTC; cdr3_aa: CAIKQGGPYEQFF
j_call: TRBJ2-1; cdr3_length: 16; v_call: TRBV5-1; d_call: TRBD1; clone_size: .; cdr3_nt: TGCGCCAGCAGCCTAGACAGGGTTGGGGCCTACAATGAGCAGTTCTTC; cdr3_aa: CASSLDRVGAYNEQFF
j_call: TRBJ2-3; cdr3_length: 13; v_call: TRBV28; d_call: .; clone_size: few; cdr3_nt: TGTGCCAGCAGCTACGGACTGGCGAATACGCAGTATTTT; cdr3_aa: CASSYGLANTQYF
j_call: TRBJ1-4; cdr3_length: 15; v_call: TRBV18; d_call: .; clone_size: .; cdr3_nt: TGTGCCAGCTCACTAAACGGAGGGGTTGATGAAAAACTGTTTTTT; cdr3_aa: CASSLNGGVDEKLFF
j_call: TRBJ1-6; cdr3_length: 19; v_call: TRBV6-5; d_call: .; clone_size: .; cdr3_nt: TGTGCCAGCAGTTACTTCGTCGGGGCACAGGGTAGCGGCAATTCACCCCTCCACTTT; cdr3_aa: CASSYFVGAQGSGNSPLHF
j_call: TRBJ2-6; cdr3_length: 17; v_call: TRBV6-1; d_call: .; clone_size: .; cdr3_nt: TGTGCCAGCAGTGTGGCGGGGAGCAGCTCTGGGGCCAACGTCCTGACTTTC; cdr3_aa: CASSVAGSSSGANVLTF
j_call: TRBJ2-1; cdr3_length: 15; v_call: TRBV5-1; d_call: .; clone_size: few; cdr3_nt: TGCGCCAGCAGCTTGGGGGCAGGGATCTCCCGGGAGCAGTTCTTC; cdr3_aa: CASSLGAGISREQFF
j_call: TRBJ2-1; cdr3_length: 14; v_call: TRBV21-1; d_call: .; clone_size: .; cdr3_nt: TGTGCCAACAGCAAAGGCCTCCCTGCCCATGAGCAGTTCTTC; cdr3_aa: CANSKGLPAHEQFF
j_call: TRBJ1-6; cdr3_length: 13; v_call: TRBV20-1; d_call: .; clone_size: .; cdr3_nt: TGCAGTGCTAGACTGGGATTAGATTCACCCCTCCACTTT; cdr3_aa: CSARLGLDSPLHF
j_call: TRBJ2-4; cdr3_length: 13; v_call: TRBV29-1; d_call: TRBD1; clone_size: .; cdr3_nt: TGCAGCGTTGCGGGACAGGGCAAAAACATTCAGTACTTC; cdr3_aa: CSVAGQGKNIQYF
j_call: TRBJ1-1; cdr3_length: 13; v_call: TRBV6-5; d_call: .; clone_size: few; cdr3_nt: TGTGCCAGCAGGGCGATCATGAACACTGAAGCTTTCTTT; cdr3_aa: CASRAIMNTEAFF
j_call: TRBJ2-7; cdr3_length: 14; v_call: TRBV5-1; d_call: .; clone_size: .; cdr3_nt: TGCGCCAGCGCTCCCGGCAGTTCCACCTACGAGCAGTACTTC; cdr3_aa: CASAPGSSTYEQYF
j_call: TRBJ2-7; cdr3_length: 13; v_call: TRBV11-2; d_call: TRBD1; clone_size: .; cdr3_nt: TGTGCCAGCAGCTCAGACAGGGGAGCCGAGCAGTACTTC; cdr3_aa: CASSSDRGAEQYF
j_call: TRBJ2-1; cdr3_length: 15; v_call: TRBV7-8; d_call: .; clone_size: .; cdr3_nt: TGTGCCAGCAGCTTAGAAGCTAGCCTCGTCAATGAGCAGTTCTTC; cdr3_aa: CASSLEASLVNEQFF
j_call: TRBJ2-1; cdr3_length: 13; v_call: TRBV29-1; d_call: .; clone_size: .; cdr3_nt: TGCAGCGTTGCGTCACGGACCTACAATGAGCAGTTCTTC; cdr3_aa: CSVASRTYNEQFF
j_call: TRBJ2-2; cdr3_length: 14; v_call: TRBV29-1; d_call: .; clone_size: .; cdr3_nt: TGCAACTCTCAGATAGGGGGGGACACCGGGGAGCTGTTTTTT; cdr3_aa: CNSQIGGDTGELFF
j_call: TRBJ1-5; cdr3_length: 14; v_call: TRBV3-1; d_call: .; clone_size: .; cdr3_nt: TGTGCCAGCAGCCAAGTTGCTAGCAATCAGCCCCAGCATTTT; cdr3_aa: CASSQVASNQPQHF
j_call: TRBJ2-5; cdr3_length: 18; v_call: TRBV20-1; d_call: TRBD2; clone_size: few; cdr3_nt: TGCAGTGCGAGACGGACGGGAAGACTAGCGGGGGGCCAAGAGACCCAGTACTTC; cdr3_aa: CSARRTGRLAGGQETQYF
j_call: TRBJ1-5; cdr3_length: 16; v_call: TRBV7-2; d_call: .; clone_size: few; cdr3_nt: TGTGCCAGCAGCTCGGTGGGAGGGGGTCTCAATCAGCCCCAGCATTTT; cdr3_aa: CASSSVGGGLNQPQHF
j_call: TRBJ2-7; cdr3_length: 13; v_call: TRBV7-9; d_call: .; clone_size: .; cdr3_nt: TGTGCCAGCAGAGTACCTCCCGGGAACGAGCAGTACTTC; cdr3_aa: CASRVPPGNEQYF
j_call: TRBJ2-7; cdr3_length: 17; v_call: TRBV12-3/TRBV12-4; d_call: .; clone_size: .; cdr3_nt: TGTGCCAGCAGTCTGTCTGTGAGACAGGACACAACCTACGAGCAGTACTTC; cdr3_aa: CASSLSVRQDTTYEQYF
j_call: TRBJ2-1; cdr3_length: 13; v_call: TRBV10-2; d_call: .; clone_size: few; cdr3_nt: TGCGCCAGCACCTTTGGGATCTCCGGTGAGCAGTTCTTC; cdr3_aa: CASTFGISGEQFF
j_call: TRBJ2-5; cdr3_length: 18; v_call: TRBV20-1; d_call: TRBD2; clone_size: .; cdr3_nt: TGCAGTGCTAGACCCCGTATATGGACTAGCGGGGGTCAAGAGACCCAGTACTTC; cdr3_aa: CSARPRIWTSGGQETQYF
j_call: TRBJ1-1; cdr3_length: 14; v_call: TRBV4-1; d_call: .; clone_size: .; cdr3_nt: TGCGCCAGCAGCCAAAGTATAGGGAACACTGAAGCTTTCTTT; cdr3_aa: CASSQSIGNTEAFF
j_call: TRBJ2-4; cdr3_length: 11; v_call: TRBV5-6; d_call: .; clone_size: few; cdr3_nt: TGTGCCAGCAGCTTACTCGACAGTCAGTACTTC; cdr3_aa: CASSLLDSQYF
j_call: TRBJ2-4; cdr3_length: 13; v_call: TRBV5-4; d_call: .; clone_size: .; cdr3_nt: TGTGCCAGCAGCTTGCCAGGTGGGGACATTCAGTACTTC; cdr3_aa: CASSLPGGDIQYF
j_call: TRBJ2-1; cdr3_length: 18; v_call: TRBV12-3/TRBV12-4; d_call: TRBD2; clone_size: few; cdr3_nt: TGTGCCAGCAGCCCGCGACTAGCGGGGGAGAACTCCTACAATGAGCAGTTCTTC; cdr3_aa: CASSPRLAGENSYNEQFF
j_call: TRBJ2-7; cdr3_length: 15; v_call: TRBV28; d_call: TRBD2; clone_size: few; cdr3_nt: TGTGCCAGCAGGTTACTAGCGGGGGGTTCCTACGAGCAGTACTTC; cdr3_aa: CASRLLAGGSYEQYF
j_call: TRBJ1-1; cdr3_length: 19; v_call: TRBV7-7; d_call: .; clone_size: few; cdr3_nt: TGTGCTAGCAGCCACACGGCCCCAGAAAACAGGGTTTTGAGCACTGAAGCTTTCTTT; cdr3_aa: CASSHTAPENRVLSTEAFF
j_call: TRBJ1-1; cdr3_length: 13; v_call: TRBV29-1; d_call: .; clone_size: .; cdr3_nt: TGCAGCGTTAGTACTCAACAGGACACTGAAGCTTTCTTT; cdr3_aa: CSVSTQQDTEAFF
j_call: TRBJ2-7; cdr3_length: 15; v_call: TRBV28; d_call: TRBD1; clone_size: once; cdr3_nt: TGTGCCAGCAGTTTTATAGGGACAGATCACCAGGGGCAGTACTTC; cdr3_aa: CASSFIGTDHQGQYF
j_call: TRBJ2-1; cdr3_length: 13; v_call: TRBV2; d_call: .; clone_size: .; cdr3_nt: TGTGCCAGCAGTGAAGAGGAAGGGAATGAGCAGTTCTTC; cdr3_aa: CASSEEEGNEQFF
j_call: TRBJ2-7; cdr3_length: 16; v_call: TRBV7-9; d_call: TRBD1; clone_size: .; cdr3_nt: TGTGCCAGCAGCTCGAACTCAGGGGGCCAGATATACGAGCAGTACTTC; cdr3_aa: CASSSNSGGQIYEQYF
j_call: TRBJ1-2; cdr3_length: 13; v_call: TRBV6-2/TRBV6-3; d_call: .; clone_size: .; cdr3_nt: TGTGCCAGCAGTTCACCCAGTAACTATGGCTACACCTTC; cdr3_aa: CASSSPSNYGYTF
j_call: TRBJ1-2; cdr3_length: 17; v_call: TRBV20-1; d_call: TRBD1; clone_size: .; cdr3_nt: TGCAGTAATTTCGAACCCTACCGGGACAGGGGAGGGTATGGCTACACCTTC; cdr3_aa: CSNFEPYRDRGGYGYTF
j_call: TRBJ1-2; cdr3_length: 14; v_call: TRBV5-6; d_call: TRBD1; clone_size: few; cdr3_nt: TGTGCCAGCATCCGGACAGGGGCTAACTATGGCTACACCTTC; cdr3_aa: CASIRTGANYGYTF
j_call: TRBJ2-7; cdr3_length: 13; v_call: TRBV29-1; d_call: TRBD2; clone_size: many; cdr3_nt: TGCAGCGTTGCGGTAACGGGGGGACACGAGCAGTACTTC; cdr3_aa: CSVAVTGGHEQYF
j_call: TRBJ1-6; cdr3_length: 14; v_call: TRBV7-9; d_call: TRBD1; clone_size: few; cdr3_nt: TGTGCCAGCAGCCTACGGGACAGTAATTCACCCCTCCACTTT; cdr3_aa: CASSLRDSNSPLHF
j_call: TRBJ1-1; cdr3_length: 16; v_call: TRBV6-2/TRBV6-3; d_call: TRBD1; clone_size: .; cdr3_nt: TGTGCCAGCAGTTATTCCCGGACAGGGGTCAACACTGAAGCTTTCTTT; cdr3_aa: CASSYSRTGVNTEAFF